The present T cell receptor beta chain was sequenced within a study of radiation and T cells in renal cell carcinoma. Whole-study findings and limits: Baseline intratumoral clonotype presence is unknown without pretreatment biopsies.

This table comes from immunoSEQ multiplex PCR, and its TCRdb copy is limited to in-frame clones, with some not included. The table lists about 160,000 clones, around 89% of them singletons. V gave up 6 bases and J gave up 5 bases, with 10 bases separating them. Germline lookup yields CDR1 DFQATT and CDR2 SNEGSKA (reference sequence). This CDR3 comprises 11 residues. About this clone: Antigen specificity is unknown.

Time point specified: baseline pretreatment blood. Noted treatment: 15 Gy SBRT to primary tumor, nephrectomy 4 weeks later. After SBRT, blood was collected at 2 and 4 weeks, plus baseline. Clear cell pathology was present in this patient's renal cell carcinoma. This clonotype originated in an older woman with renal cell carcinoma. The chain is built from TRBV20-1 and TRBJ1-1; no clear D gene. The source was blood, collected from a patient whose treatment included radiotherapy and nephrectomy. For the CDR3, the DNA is TGCAGTGCCCGTAGCGGGACTGAAGCTTTCTTT. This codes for CSARSGTEAFF.